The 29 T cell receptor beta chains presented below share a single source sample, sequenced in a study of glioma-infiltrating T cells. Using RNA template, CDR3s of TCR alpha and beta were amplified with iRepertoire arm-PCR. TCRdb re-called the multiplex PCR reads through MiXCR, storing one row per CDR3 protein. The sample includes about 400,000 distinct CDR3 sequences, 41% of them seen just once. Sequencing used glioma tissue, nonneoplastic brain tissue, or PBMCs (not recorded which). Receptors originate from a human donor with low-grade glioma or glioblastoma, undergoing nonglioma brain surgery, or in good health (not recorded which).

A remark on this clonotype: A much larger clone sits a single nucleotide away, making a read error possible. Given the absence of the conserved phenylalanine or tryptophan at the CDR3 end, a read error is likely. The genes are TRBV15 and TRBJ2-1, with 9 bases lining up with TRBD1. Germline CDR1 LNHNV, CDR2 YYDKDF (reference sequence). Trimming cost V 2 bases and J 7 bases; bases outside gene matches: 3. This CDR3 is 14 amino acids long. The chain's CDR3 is CATSRPGTGNEQFS. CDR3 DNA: TGTGCCACCAGCAGACCCGGGACAGGGAATGAGCAGTTCTCC.

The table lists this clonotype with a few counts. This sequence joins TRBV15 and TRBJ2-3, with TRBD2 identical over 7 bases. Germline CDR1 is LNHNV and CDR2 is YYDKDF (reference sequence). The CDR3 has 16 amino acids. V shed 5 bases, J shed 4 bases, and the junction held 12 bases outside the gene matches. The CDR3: CATSLRGGVLADTQYF. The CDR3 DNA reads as TGTGCCACCAGCTTGCGGGGAGGGGTTCTGGCAGATACGCAGTATTTT.

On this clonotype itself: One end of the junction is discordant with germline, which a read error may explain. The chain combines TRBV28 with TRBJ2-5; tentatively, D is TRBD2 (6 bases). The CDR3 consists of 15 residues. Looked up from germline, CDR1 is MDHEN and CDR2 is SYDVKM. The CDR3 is CASNPGGTLRETKYF. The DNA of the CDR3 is TGTGCCAGCAACCCAGGCGGGACGCTAAGAGAGACCAAGTACTTC.

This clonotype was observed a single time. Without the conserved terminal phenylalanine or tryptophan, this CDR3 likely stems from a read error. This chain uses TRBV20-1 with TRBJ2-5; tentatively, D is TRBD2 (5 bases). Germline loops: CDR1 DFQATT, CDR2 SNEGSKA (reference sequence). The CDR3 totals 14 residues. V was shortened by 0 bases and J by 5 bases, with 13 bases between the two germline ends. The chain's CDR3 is CSARDSHREETQYS. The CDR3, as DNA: TGCAGTGCTAGAGATAGCCATAGGGAGGAGACCCAGTACTCC.

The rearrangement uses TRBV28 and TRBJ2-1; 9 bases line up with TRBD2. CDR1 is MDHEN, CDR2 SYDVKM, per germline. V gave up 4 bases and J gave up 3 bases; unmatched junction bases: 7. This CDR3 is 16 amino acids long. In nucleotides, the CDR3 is TGTGCCAGCAGTTCTGAGACTAGCGGAAACTACAATGAGCAGTTCTTC. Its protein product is CASSSETSGNYNEQFF.

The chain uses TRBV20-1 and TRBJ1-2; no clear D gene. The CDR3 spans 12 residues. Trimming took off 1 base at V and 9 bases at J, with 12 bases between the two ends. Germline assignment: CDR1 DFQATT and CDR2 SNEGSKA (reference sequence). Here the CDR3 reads CSARVIGPCYTF. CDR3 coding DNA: TGCAGTGCTAGAGTGATAGGGCCTTGCTACACCTTC.

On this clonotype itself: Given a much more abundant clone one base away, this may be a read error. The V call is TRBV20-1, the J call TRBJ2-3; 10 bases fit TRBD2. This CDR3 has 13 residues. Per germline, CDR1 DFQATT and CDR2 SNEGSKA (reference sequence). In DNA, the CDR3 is TGCGGTGCCAGTAGCGGGAGGAAAGATACGCAGTATTTT. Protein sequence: CGASSGRKDTQYF.

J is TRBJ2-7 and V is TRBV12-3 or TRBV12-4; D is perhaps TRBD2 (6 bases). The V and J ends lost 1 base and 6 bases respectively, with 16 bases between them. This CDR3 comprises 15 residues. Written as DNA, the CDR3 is TGTGCCAGCAGTTTAGTCCGACTAGTCCCCCGCGAGCAGTACTTC. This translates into CASSLVRLVPREQYF.

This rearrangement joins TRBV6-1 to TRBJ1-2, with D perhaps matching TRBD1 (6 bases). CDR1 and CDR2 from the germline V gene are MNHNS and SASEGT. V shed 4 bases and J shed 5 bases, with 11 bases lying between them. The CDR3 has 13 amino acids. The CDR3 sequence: CASSADSWYGYTF. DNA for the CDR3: TGTGCCAGCAGTGCGGACAGTTGGTATGGCTACACCTTC.

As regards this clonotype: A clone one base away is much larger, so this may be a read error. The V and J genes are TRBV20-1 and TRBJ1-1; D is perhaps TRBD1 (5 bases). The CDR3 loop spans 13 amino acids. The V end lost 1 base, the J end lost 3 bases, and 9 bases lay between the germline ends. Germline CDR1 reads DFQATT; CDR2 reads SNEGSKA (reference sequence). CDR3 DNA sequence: TGCAGTGCTAGAGGACAGAGGGACACTGAAGCTTTCTTT. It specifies CSARGQRDTEAFF.

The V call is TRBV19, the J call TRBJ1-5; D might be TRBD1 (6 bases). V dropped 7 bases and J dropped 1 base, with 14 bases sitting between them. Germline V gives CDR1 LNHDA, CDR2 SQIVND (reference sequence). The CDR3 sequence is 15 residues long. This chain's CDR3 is CASKQAGVSNQPQHF. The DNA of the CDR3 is TGTGCCAGTAAGCAGGCAGGGGTGAGCAATCAGCCCCAGCATTTT.

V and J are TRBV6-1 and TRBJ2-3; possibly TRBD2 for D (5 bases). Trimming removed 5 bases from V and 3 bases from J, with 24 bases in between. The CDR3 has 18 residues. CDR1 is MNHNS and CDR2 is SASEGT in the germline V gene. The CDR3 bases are TGTGCCAGCAGTCCTAAATTAGGGCCAGGAGGTCCAACAGATACGCAGTATTTT. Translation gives CASSPKLGPGGPTDTQYF.

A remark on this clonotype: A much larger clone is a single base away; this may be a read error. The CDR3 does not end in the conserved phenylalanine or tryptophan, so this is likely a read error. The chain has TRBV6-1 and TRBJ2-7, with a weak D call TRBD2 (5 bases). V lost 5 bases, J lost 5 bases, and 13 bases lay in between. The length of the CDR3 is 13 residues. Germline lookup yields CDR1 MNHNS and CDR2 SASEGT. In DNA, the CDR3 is TGTGCCAGCAGTTTGAGGGTTTTTGACGAGCAGTACCTC. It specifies CASSLRVFDEQYL.

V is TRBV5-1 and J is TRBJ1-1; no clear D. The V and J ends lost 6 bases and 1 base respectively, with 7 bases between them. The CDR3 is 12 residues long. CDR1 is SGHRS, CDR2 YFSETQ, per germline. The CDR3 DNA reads TGCGCCAGCAAATACTGGAACACTGAAGCTTTCTTT. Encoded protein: CASKYWNTEAFF.

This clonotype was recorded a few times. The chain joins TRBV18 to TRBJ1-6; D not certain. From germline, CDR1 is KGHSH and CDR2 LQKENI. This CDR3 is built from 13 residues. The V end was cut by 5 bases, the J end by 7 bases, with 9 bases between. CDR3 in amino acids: CASSTTRNSPLHF. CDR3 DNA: TGTGCCAGCTCAACGACGCGGAATTCACCCCTCCACTTT.

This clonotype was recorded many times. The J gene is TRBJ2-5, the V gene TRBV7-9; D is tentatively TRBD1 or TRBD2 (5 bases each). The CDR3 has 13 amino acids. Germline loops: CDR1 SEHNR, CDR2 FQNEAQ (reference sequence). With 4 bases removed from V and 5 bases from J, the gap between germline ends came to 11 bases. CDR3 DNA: TGTGCCAGCAGCTGGACAAAGCGGGAGACCCAGTACTTC. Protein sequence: CASSWTKRETQYF.

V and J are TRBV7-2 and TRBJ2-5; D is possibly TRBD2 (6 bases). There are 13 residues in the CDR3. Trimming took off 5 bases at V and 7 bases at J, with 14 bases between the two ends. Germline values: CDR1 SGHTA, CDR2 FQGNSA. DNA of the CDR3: TGTGCCAGCAGCCGGAGGGCCCAGGGGACCCAGTACTTC. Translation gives CASSRRAQGTQYF.

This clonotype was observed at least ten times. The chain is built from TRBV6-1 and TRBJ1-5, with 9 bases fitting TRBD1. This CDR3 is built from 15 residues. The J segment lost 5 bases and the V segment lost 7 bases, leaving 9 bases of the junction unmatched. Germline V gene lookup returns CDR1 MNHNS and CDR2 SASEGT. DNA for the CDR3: TGTGCCAGCAAAAACCGGGACAGGGAATATCAGCCCCAGCATTTT. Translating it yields CASKNRDREYQPQHF.

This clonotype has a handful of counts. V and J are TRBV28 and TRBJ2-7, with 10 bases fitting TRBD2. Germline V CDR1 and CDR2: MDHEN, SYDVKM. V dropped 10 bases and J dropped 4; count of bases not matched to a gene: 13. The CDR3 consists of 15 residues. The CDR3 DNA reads TGTGCCATCTCATCTCCGGGACTAGCGCTTTACGAGCAGTACTTC. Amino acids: CAISSPGLALYEQYF.

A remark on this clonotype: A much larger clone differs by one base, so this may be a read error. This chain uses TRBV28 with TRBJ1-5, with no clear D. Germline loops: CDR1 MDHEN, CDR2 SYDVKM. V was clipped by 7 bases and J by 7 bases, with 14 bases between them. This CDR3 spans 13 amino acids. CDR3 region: CASTQPTEQPQHF. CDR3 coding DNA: TGTGCCAGCACCCAACCGACTGAGCAGCCCCAGCATTTT. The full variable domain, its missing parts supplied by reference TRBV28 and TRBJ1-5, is DVKVTQSSRYLVKRTGEKVFLECVQDMDHENMFWYRQDPGLGLRLIYFSYDVKMKEKGDIPEGYSVSREKKERFSLILESASTNQTSMYLCASTQPTEQPQHFGDGTRLSIL.

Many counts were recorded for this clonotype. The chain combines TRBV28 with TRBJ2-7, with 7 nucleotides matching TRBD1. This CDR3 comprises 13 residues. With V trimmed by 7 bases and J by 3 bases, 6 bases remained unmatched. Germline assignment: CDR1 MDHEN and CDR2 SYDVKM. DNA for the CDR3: TGTGCCAGCACCCGGGACAGCTACTACGAGCAGTACTTC. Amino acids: CASTRDSYYEQYF.

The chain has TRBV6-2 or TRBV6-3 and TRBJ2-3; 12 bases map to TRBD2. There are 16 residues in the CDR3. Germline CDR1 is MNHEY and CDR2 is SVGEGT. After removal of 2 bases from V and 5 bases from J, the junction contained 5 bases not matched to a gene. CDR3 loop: CASSYDQGLAGDTQYF. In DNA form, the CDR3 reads TGTGCCAGCAGTTACGATCAGGGACTAGCGGGAGATACGCAGTATTTT.

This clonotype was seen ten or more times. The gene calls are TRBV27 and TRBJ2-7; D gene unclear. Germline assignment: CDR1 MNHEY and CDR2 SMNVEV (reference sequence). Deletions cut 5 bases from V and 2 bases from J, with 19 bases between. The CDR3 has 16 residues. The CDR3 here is CASSPLAYAGTYEQYF. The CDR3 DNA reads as TGTGCCAGCAGTCCCCTGGCCTATGCTGGAACCTACGAGCAGTACTTC.

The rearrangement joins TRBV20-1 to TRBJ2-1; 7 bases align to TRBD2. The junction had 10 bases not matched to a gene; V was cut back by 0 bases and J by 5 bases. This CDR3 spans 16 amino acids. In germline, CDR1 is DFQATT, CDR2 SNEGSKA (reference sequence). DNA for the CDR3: TGCAGTGCTAGAGATCTTTGGCGGGAGAAGAACAATGAGCAGTTCTTC. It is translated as CSARDLWREKNNEQFF.

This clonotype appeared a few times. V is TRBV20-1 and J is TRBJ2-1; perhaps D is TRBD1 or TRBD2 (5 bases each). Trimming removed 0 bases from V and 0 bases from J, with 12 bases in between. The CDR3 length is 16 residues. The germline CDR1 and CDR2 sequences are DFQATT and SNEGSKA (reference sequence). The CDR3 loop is CSARDHGTVSYNEQFF. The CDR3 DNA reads TGCAGTGCTAGAGATCACGGGACGGTCTCCTACAATGAGCAGTTCTTC.

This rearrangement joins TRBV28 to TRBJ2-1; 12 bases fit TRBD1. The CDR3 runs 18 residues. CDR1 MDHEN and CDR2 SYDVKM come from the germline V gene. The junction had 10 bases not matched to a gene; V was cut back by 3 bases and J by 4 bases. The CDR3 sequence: CASSFLGTGGHGYNEQFF. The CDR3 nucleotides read TGTGCCAGCAGTTTTCTCGGGACAGGGGGCCACGGTTACAATGAGCAGTTCTTC. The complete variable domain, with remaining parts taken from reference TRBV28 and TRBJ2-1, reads DVKVTQSSRYLVKRTGEKVFLECVQDMDHENMFWYRQDPGLGLRLIYFSYDVKMKEKGDIPEGYSVSREKKERFSLILESASTNQTSMYLCASSFLGTGGHGYNEQFFGPGTRLTVL.

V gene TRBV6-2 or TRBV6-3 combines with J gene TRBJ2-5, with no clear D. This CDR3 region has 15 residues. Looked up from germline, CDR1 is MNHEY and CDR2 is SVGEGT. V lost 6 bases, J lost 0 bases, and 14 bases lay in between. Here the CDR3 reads CASSPVTLYQETQYF. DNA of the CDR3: TGTGCCAGCAGCCCCGTGACTCTTTACCAAGAGACCCAGTACTTC.

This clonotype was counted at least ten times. This chain's CDR3 is CASSSGDSYNEQFF. In nucleotides, the CDR3 is TGTGCCAGCAGTTCAGGGGACTCCTACAATGAGCAGTTCTTC. The chain links TRBV27 to TRBJ2-1; D is possibly TRBD1 (6 bases). Germline V CDR1 and CDR2: MNHEY, SMNVEV (reference sequence). The CDR3 runs to 14 residues. Trimming took 4 bases from V and 0 from J, leaving 7 bases between them.

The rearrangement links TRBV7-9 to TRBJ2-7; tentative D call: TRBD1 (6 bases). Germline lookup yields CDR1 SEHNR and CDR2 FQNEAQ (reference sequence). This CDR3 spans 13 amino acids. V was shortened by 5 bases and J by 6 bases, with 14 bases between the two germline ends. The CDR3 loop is CASSGGLRGEQYF. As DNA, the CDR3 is TGTGCCAGCAGCGGGGGCCTCCGGGGCGAGCAGTACTTC.